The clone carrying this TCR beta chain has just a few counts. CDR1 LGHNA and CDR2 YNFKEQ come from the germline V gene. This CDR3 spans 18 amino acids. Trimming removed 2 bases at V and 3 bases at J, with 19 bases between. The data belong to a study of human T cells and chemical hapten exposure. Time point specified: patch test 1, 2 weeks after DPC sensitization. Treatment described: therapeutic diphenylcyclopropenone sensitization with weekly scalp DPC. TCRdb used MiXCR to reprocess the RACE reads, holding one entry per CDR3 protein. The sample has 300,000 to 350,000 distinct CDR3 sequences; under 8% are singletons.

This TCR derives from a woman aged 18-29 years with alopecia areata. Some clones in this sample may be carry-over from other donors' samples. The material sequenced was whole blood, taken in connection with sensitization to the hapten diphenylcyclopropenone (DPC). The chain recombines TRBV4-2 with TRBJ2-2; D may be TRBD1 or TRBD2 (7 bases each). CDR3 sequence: CASSQRGRGGGDTGELFF. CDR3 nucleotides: TGTGCCAGCAGCCAACGGGGACGGGGAGGGGGCGACACCGGGGAGCTGTTTTTT.